The 27 T cell receptor beta chains given below trace back to one sample, sequenced in a study of blood T cell repertoires in COVID-19. Using immunoSEQ multiplex PCR, the repertoire was profiled, and TCRdb retains in-frame clones only, with some absent. The sample includes about 94,000 clones, roughly 86% of them seen just once. The sample consisted of peripheral blood. The receptors were gathered from a human donor with acute or convalescent COVID-19. The donor label of this sample is uncertain.

The chain has TRBV29-1 and TRBJ2-1; 9 bases fit TRBD1. The CDR3 loop spans 16 amino acids. CDR1 is SQVTM, CDR2 ANQGSEA, per germline. The trim removed 5 bases at V and 1 base at J, leaving 9 bases unmatched. The CDR3 reads CSVRSTGTGSYNEQFF. CDR3 nucleotide sequence: TGCAGCGTTCGCAGTACCGGGACAGGGTCCTACAATGAGCAGTTCTTC.

The rearrangement links TRBV15 to TRBJ2-2, with 8 bases matching TRBD1. After removal of 3 bases from V and 6 bases from J, the junction contained 6 bases not matched to a gene. This CDR3 spans 15 amino acids. CDR1 is LNHNV and CDR2 is YYDKDF in the germline V gene (reference sequence). The CDR3 loop reads CATSSYRGSAGELFF. In DNA, the CDR3 is TGTGCCACCAGCAGCTACAGGGGGAGCGCCGGGGAGCTGTTTTTT.

V usage is TRBV4-1 and J usage is TRBJ2-1; unclear D gene. The ends were cut back, 2 bases at V and 0 bases at J, with 14 bases in the middle. Germline V lookup: CDR1 MGHRA, CDR2 YSYEKL. This CDR3 region has 17 residues. The CDR3 nucleotides read TGCGCCAGCAGCCAATTGCCCGATTCTAGCTCCTACAATGAGCAGTTCTTC. Its translation is CASSQLPDSSSYNEQFF.

The chain combines TRBV18 with TRBJ1-2, with TRBD1 as a possible D gene (5 bases). The CDR3 runs 15 residues. The V end lost 6 bases, the J end lost 0 bases, and 14 bases lay between the germline ends. Germline assignment: CDR1 KGHSH and CDR2 LQKENI. CDR3 sequence (DNA): TGTGCCAGCTCCGGCACCCCACAGGCTAACTATGGCTACACCTTC. The encoded protein is CASSGTPQANYGYTF.

The chain combines TRBV2 with TRBJ2-5; D possibly corresponds to TRBD1 (5 bases). The V and J ends lost 1 base and 3 bases respectively, with 12 bases between them. The CDR3 is made up of 15 amino acids. Germline V gene data show CDR1 as SNHLY and CDR2 as FYNNEI. The CDR3 reads CASSEEAAGKETQYF. In DNA form, the CDR3 reads TGTGCCAGCAGTGAAGAGGCGGCAGGGAAAGAGACCCAGTACTTC.

The chain links TRBV10-2 to TRBJ2-7, with D perhaps matching TRBD1 (6 bases). This CDR3 has 11 amino acids. Germline V gene sequence: CDR1 WSHSY, CDR2 SAAADI. The V and J ends lost 10 bases and 1 base respectively, with 8 bases between them. The CDR3 DNA reads as TGCGCCACTACAGGGTCCTACGAGCAGTACTTC. This encodes CATTGSYEQYF.

This chain joins TRBV11-2 and TRBJ2-7, with a tentative D call TRBD1 (5 bases). Trimming stripped 7 bases from V and 4 bases from J, with 14 bases between. The CDR3 runs to 13 residues. Per germline, CDR1 SGHAT and CDR2 FQNNGV. The CDR3 DNA is TGTGCCAGCATAGGGGCAGGGTGGTACGAGCAGTACTTC. The encoded protein is CASIGAGWYEQYF.

The chain combines TRBV18 with TRBJ2-7, with a tentative D call TRBD2 (5 bases). This CDR3 has 14 residues. V gave up 6 bases and J gave up 0 bases, with 12 bases separating them. Germline V gene lookup returns CDR1 KGHSH and CDR2 LQKENI. Written as DNA, the CDR3 is TGTGCCAGCTCCCTCGGGGTTCCCTCCTACGAGCAGTACTTC. Translation: CASSLGVPSYEQYF.

The V gene is TRBV30, the J gene TRBJ2-2, with TRBD2 identical over 7 bases. The CDR3 length is 14 residues. With V trimmed by 0 bases and J by 6 bases, 4 bases remained unmatched. CDR1 and CDR2 (germline): GTSNPN, SVGIG (reference sequence). CDR3 sequence reads: CAWSVHGGAGELFF. The DNA for the CDR3 is TGTGCCTGGAGTGTACATGGGGGGGCCGGGGAGCTGTTTTTT.

The rearrangement joins TRBV6-5 to TRBJ1-3; 7 bases match TRBD1. V shed 4 bases and J 0 bases; nucleotides not matched to a gene: 3. The CDR3 is made up of 15 amino acids. CDR1 and CDR2 from the germline V gene are MNHEY and SVGAGI. The DNA for the CDR3 is TGTGCCAGCAGTTTGACAGGGTCCTCTGGAAACACCATATATTTT. It encodes CASSLTGSSGNTIYF.

V gene TRBV28 combines with J gene TRBJ1-2; D is ambiguous. Trimming removed 7 bases from V and 4 bases from J, with 10 bases in between. This CDR3 region has 12 residues. Germline V gene sequence: CDR1 MDHEN, CDR2 SYDVKM. This CDR3 reads CASTQEAYGYTF. CDR3 nucleotides: TGTGCCAGCACTCAAGAAGCCTATGGCTACACCTTC.

The V and J genes are TRBV5-5 and TRBJ1-2, with TRBD1 as a possible D gene (6 bases). Trimming shortened V by 6 bases and J by 0 bases, and 12 bases separated the two germline ends. The CDR3 runs to 14 residues. Germline assignment: CDR1 SGHKS and CDR2 YYEKEE (reference sequence). The CDR3 bases are TGTGCCAGCACCAGGACAGAAACTAACTATGGCTACACCTTC. Translated, it gives CASTRTETNYGYTF. Using reference TRBV5-5 and TRBJ1-2 for the parts outside the CDR3, the full variable domain is DAGVTQSPTHLIKTRGQQVTLRCSPISGHKSVSWYQQVLGQGPQFIFQYYEKEERGRGNFPDRFSARQFPNYSSELNVNALLLGDSALYLCASTRTETNYGYTFGSGTRLTVV.

The chain links TRBV28 to TRBJ2-1; 9 nucleotides agree with TRBD1. Germline trimming cut 5 bases from V and 7 bases from J; bases unmatched to any gene: 21. The CDR3 is made up of 19 amino acids. CDR1 and CDR2 from the germline V gene are MDHEN and SYDVKM. Here the CDR3 reads CASSPYPQGAPSKPNEQFF. CDR3 coding DNA: TGTGCCAGCAGTCCATACCCACAGGGGGCGCCCTCAAAACCGAATGAGCAGTTCTTC.

This chain connects TRBV24-1 to TRBJ1-4, with D unresolved. V lost 4 bases and J 7 bases, leaving 18 bases between the germline ends. The CDR3 has 16 residues. The germline CDR1 and CDR2 sequences are KGHDR and SFDVKD. The DNA of the CDR3 is TGTGCCACCAGTGACCCTGACGGAATACGGGGTGAAAAACTGTTTTTT. It specifies CATSDPDGIRGEKLFF.

The chain has TRBV18 and TRBJ1-1; D uncertain. The V gene lost 2 bases and the J gene lost 7 bases, with 11 bases spanning the gap. This CDR3 is 13 amino acids long. In germline, CDR1 is KGHSH, CDR2 LQKENI. The CDR3 DNA reads as TGTGCCAGCTCACCAGACTTACTCGGTGAAGCTTTCTTT. It encodes CASSPDLLGEAFF.

This sequence joins TRBV11-3 and TRBJ2-3; D is possibly TRBD1 (6 bases). V was clipped by 5 bases and J by 2 bases, with 14 bases between them. Germline V gene data show CDR1 as SGHNT and CDR2 as YENEEA. The CDR3 covers 15 residues. CDR3 in amino acids: CASSKQGPPTDTQYF. CDR3 coding DNA: TGTGCCAGCAGCAAACAGGGACCCCCCACAGATACGCAGTATTTT.

The J gene is TRBJ1-1, the V gene TRBV6-5; a possible D gene is TRBD1 (5 bases). The CDR3 has 13 amino acids. Germline CDR1 reads MNHEY; CDR2 reads SVGAGI. V lost 7 bases and J lost 3, with 12 bases in between. The CDR3 loop reads CASTADRYTEAFF. Written as DNA, the CDR3 is TGTGCCAGCACCGCAGACAGATACACTGAAGCTTTCTTT.

This chain joins TRBV3-1 (or the pseudogene TRBV3-2) and TRBJ2-3; D unresolved. The CDR3 is 12 residues long. V was cut by 1 base and J by 14 bases, with 13 bases left in between. Germline V lookup: CDR1 LGHDT, CDR2 YNNKEL (reference sequence). This chain's CDR3 is CASSQGGMTGYF. CDR3 in DNA: TGTGCCAGCAGCCAAGGAGGAATGACTGGGTATTTT.

This sequence joins TRBV5-5 and TRBJ2-5; the match to TRBD2 covers 10 bases. The V segment lost 4 bases and the J segment 2 bases; nucleotides outside the gene matches: 5. This CDR3 has 15 amino acids. Germline loops: CDR1 SGHKS, CDR2 YYEKEE (reference sequence). CDR3 in amino acids: CASSPATSGQETQYF. The CDR3 nucleotides read TGTGCCAGCAGCCCCGCGACTAGCGGGCAAGAGACCCAGTACTTC.

The chain uses TRBV5-1 and TRBJ2-5; 7 positions agree with TRBD2. Germline lookup yields CDR1 SGHRS and CDR2 YFSETQ. The CDR3 spans 15 residues. With 2 bases clipped from V and 4 bases from J, the junction kept 8 bases outside the gene matches. As DNA, the CDR3 is TGCGCCAGCAGCTTCGCGGGGGAAAAGGGAGAGACCCAGTACTTC. It codes for CASSFAGEKGETQYF.

The V gene is TRBV7-2, the J gene TRBJ2-7; 8 nucleotides align to TRBD1. The J segment lost 5 bases and the V segment lost 4 bases, leaving 10 bases of the junction unmatched. The CDR3 runs 15 residues. Germline CDR1 SGHTA, CDR2 FQGNSA. The CDR3 loop reads CASSWMDREVDEQYF. The CDR3 DNA reads as TGTGCCAGCAGCTGGATGGACAGGGAGGTAGACGAGCAGTACTTC.

V gene TRBV6-1 combines with J gene TRBJ1-4; D remains ambiguous. The CDR3 covers 15 residues. CDR1 MNHNS and CDR2 SASEGT come from the germline V gene. Trimming pared 2 bases from V and 4 bases from J, leaving 11 bases between. The CDR3 reads CASSESRISNEKLFF. For the CDR3, the DNA is TGTGCCAGCAGTGAATCGAGGATTAGTAATGAAAAACTGTTTTTT.

The rearrangement joins TRBV7-2 to TRBJ2-7; possibly TRBD1 for D (5 bases). CDR3 size: 14 residues. Germline loops: CDR1 SGHTA, CDR2 FQGNSA. V gave up 4 bases and J gave up 5 bases, with 15 bases separating them. CDR3 coding DNA: TGTGCCAGCAGCTCAACAGTGGGGCTCGACGAGCAGTACTTC. It specifies CASSSTVGLDEQYF.

The rearrangement joins TRBV3-1 (or the pseudogene TRBV3-2) to TRBJ2-2, with D perhaps TRBD2 (6 bases). The V and J ends lost 7 bases and 1 base respectively, with 7 bases between them. CDR3 size: 13 residues. Germline V lookup: CDR1 LGHDT, CDR2 YNNKEL (reference sequence). CDR3 DNA: TGTGCCAGCACGGGAGAGAACACCGGGGAGCTGTTTTTT. It encodes CASTGENTGELFF.

The chain joins TRBV3-1 (or the pseudogene TRBV3-2) to TRBJ1-2, with 8 bases aligning to TRBD1. The CDR3 runs 15 residues. CDR1 and CDR2 (germline): LGHDT, YNNKEL (reference sequence). V was pared by 4 bases and J by 6 bases, with 10 bases of the junction left unmatched. The CDR3, as DNA: TGTGCCAGCAGCCTATTATCAGGGGGCAAGGATGGCTACACCTTC. Encoded protein: CASSLLSGGKDGYTF.

This sequence joins TRBV6-1 and TRBJ1-6, with 9 bases fitting TRBD1. V dropped 1 base and J dropped 9; count of bases not matched to a gene: 4. The CDR3 spans 15 residues. CDR1 is MNHNS, CDR2 SASEGT, per germline. Written as DNA, the CDR3 is TGTGCCAGCAGTGAAGTGGGACAGGGCACTTCACCCCTCCACTTT. As protein: CASSEVGQGTSPLHF.

The chain recombines TRBV27 with TRBJ1-1; 11 nucleotides match TRBD1. This CDR3 contains 16 residues. The J segment lost 5 bases and the V segment lost 6 bases, leaving 11 bases of the junction unmatched. Germline V CDR1 and CDR2: MNHEY, SMNVEV (reference sequence). This CDR3 is CASRPDRGHLGTEAFF. In DNA form, the CDR3 reads TGTGCCAGCAGACCGGACAGGGGGCATCTTGGAACTGAAGCTTTCTTT.